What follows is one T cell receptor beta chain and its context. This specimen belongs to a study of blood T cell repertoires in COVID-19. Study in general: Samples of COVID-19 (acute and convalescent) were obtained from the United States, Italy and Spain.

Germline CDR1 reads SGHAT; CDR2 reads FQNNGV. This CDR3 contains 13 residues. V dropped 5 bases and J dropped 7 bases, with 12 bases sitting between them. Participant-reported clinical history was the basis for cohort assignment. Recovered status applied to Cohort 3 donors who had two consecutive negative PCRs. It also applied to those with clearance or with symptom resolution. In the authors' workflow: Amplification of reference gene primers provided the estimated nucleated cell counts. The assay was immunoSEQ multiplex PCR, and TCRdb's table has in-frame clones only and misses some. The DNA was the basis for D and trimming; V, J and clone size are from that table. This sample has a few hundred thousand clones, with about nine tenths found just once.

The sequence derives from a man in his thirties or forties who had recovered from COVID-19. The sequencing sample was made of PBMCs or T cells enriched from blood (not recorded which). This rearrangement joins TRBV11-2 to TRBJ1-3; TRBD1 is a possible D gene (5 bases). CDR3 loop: CASSPAGGNTIYF. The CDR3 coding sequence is TGTGCCAGCAGCCCCGCGGGGGGGAACACCATATATTTT.